This TCR beta chain derives from a study of blood T cell repertoires in COVID-19. Sequenced by immunoSEQ multiplex PCR; TCRdb stores in-frame clones only, minus some. The sample includes about 180,000 clones, about 91% of them seen just once. The CDR3 is 14 amino acids. V lost 5 bases, J lost 7 bases, and 7 bases stayed unmatched. CDR1 and CDR2 (germline): PRHDT, FYEKMQ (reference sequence). Sequenced input: peripheral blood. The rearrangement joins TRBV13 to TRBJ2-1, with 8 bases matching TRBD1. This TCR was recovered from a woman in her thirties with acute or convalescent COVID-19. CDR3 protein: CASSPRTGRNEQFF. Written as DNA, the CDR3 is TGTGCCAGCAGCCCCAGGACAGGGAGGAATGAGCAGTTCTTC.